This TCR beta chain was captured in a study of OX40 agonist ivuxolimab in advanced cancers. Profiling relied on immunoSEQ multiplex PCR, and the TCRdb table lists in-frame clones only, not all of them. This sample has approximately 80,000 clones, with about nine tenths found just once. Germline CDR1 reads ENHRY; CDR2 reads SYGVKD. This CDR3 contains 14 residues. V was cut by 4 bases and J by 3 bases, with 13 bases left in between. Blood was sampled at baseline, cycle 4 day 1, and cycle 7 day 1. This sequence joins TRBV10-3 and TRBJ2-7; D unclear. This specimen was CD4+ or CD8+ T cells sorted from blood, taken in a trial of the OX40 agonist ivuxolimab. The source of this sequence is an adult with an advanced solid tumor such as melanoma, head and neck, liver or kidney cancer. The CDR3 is CAISAAFESYEQYF. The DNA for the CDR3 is TGTGCCATCAGTGCCGCTTTCGAGAGCTACGAGCAGTACTTC.